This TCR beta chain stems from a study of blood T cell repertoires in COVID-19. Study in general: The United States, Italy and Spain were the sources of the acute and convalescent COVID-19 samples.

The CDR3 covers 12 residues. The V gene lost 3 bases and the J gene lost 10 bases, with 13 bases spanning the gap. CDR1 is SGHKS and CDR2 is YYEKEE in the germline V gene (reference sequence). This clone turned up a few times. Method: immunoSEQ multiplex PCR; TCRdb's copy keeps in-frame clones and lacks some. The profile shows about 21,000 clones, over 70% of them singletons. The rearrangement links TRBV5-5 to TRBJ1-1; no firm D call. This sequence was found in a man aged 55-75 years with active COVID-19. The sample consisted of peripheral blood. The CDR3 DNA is TGTGCCAGCAGCTATCCCGGGGTTGGAGCTTTCTTT. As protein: CASSYPGVGAFF.